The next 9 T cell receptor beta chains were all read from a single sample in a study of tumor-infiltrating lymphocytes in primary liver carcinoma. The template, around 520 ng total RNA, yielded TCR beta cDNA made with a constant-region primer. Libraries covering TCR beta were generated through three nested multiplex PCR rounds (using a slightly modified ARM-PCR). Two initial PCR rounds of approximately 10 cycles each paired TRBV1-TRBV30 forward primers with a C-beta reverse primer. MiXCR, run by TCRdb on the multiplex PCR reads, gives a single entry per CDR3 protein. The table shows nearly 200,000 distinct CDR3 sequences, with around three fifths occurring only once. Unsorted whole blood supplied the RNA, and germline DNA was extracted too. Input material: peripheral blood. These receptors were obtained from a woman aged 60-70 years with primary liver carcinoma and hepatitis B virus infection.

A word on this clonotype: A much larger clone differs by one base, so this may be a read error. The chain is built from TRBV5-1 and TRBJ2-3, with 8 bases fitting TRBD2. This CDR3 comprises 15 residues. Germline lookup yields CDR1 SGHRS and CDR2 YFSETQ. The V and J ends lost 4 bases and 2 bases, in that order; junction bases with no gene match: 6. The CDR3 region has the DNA TGCGCCAGCAGCCATAGCGGGGTTTACACAGATACGCAGTATTTT. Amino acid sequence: CASSHSGVYTDTQYF.

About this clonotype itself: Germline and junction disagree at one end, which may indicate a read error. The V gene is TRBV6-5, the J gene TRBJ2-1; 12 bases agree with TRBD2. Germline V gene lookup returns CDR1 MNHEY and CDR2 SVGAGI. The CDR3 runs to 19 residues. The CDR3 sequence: CASSSRQTSGSGSYNEQIF. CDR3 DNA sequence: TGTGCCAGTAGTTCCCGCCAGACTAGCGGGAGTGGGTCCTACAATGAGCAGATCTTC.

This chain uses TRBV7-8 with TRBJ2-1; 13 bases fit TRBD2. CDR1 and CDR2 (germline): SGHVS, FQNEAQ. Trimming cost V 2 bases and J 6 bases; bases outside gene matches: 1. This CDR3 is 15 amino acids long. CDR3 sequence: CASSLTSGRANEQFF. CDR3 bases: TGTGCCAGCAGCTTAACTAGCGGGAGGGCCAATGAGCAGTTCTTC.

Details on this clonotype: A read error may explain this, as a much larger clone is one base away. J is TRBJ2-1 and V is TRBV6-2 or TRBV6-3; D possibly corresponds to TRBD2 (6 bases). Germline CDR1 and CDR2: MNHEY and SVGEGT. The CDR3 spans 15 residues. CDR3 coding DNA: TGTGCCAGCAGACCGGGGACTCGCCTAGACAATGAGCTGTTCTTC. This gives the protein CASRPGTRLDNELFF.

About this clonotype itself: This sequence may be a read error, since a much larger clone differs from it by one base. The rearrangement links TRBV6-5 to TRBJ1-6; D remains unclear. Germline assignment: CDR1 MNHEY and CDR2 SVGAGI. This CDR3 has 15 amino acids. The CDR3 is CVSSSDKPPFSPLHF. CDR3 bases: TGTGTCAGCAGTTCGGATAAGCCTCCCTTTTCACCCCTCCACTTT.

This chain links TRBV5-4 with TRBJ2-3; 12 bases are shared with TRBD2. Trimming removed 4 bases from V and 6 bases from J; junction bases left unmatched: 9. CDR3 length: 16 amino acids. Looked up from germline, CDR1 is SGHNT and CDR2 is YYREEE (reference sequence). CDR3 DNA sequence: TGTGCCAGCAGCCAGAGACTAGCGGGAGATGGGGATACGCAGTATTTT. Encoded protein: CASSQRLAGDGDTQYF.

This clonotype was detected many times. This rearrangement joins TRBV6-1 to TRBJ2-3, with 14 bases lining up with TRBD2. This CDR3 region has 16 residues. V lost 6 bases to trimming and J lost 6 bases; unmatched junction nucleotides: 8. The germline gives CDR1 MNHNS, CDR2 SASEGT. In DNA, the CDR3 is TGTGCCAGCAGGGGACTAGCGGGAGTAGGGCGGGATACGCAGTATTTT. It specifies CASRGLAGVGRDTQYF.

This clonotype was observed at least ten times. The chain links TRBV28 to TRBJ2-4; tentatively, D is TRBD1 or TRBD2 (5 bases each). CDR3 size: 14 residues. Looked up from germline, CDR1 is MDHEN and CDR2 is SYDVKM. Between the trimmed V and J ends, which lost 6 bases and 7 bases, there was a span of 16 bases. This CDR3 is CASSGSQEANIQYF. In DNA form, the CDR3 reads TGTGCCAGCAGCGGTTCACAGGAGGCGAACATTCAGTACTTC.

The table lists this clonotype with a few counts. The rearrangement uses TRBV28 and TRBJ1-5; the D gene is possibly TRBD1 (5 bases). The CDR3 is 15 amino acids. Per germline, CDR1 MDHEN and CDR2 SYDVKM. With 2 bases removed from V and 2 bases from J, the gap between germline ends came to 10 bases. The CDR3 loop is CASSLEGRGNQPQHF. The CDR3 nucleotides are TGTGCCAGCAGTTTAGAGGGCAGGGGCAATCAGCCCCAGCATTTT.